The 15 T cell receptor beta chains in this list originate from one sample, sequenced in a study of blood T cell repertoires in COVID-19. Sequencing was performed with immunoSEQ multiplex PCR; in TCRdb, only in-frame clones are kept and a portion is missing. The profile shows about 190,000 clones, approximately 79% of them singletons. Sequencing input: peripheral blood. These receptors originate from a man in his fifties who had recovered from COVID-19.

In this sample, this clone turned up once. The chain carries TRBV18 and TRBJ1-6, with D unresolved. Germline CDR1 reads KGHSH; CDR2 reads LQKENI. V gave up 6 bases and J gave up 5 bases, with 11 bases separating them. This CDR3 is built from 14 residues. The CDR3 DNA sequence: TGTGCCAGCTCTCGTGGTCAGAATAATTCACCCCTCCACTTT. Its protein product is CASSRGQNNSPLHF.

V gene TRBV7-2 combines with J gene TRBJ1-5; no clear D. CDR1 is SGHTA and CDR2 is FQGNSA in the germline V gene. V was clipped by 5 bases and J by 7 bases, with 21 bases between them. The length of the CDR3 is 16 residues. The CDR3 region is CASSRLGRERLQPQHF. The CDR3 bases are TGTGCCAGCAGCCGTCTCGGGAGGGAAAGGTTGCAGCCCCAGCATTTT.

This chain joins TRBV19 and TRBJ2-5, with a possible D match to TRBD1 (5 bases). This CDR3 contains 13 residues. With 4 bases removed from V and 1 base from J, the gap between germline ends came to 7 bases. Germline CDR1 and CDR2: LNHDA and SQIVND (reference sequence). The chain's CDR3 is CASSTDSQETQYF. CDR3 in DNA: TGTGCCAGTAGTACCGACAGCCAAGAGACCCAGTACTTC.

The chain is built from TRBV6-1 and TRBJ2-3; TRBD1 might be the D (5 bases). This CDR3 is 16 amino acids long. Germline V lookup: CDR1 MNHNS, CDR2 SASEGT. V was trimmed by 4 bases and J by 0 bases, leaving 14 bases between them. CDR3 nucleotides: TGTGCCAGCAGTGGACCACAGGAAACTAGCACAGATACGCAGTATTTT. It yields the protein CASSGPQETSTDTQYF.

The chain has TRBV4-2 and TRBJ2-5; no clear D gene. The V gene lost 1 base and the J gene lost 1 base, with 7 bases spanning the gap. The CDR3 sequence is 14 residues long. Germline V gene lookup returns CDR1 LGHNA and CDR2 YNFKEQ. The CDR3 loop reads CASSQALFQETQYF. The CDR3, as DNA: TGTGCCAGCAGCCAAGCCCTCTTCCAAGAGACCCAGTACTTC.

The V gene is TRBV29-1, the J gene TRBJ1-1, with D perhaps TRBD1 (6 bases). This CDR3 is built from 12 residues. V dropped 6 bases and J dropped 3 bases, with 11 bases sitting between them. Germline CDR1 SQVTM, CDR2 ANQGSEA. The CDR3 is CSVGAPDTEAFF. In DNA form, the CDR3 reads TGCAGCGTGGGGGCGCCCGACACTGAAGCTTTCTTT.

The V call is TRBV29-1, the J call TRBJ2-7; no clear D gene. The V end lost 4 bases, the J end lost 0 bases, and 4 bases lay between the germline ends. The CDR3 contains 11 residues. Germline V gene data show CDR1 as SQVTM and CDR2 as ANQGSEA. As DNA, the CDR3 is TGCAGCGTTGGAGCCTCCTACGAGCAGTACTTC. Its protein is CSVGASYEQYF.

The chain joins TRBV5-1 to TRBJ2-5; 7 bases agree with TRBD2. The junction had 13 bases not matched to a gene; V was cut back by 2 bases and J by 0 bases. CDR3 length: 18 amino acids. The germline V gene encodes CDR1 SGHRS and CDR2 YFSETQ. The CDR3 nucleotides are TGCGCCAGCAGCTTCGGAGCGGGAATGGTTAAGGACCAAGAGACCCAGTACTTC. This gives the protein CASSFGAGMVKDQETQYF.

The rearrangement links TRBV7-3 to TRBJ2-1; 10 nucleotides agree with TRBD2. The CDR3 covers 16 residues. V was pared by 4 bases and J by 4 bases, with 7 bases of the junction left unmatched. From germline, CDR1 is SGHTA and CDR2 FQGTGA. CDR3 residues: CASSSSVAGGYNEQFF. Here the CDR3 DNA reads TGTGCCAGCAGCTCGAGCGTAGCGGGAGGATACAATGAGCAGTTCTTC.

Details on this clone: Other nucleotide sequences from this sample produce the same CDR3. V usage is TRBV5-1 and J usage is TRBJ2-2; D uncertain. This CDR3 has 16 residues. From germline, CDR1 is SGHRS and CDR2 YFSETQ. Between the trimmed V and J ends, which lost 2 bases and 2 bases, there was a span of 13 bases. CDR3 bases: TGCGCCAGCAGCTTAACAAGTACCCTTAACACCGGGGAGCTGTTTTTT. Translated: CASSLTSTLNTGELFF.

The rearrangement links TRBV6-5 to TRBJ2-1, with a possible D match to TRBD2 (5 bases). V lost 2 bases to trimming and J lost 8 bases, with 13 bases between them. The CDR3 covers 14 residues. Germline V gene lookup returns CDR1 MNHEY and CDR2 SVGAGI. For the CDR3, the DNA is TGTGCCAGCAGTTACCAATACCTGGAGGATGAGCAGTTCTTC. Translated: CASSYQYLEDEQFF.

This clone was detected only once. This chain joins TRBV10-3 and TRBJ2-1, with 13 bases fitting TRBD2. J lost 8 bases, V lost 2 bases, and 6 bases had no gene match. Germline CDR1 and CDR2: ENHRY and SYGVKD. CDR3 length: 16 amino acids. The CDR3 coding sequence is TGTGCCATCAGTGAGGGGGCACTAGCGGGAGGGCATGAGCAGTTCTTC. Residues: CAISEGALAGGHEQFF.

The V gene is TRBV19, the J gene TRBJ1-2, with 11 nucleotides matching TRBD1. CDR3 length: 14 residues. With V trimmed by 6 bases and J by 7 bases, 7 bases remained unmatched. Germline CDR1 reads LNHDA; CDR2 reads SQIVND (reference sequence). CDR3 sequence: CASSNGQGALGYTF. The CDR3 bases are TGTGCCAGTAGCAATGGACAGGGGGCACTTGGCTACACCTTC.

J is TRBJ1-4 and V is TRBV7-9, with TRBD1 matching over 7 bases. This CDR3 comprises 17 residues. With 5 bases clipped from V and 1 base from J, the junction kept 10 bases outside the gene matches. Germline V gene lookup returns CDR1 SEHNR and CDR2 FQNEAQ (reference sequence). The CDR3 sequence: CASSTHRQGLTNEKLFF. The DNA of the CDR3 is TGTGCCAGCAGCACCCACAGACAGGGCTTAACTAATGAAAAACTGTTTTTT.

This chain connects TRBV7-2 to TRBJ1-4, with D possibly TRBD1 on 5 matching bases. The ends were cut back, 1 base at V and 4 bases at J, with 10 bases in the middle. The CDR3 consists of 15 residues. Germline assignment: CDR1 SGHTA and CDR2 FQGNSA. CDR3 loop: CASSLVGAFNEKLFF. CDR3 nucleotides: TGTGCCAGCAGCTTAGTAGGGGCCTTTAATGAAAAACTGTTTTTT. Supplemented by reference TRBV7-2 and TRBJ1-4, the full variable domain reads GAGVSQSPSNKVTEKGKDVELRCDPISGHTALYWYRQSLGQGLEFLIYFQGNSAPDKSGLPSDRFSAERTGGSVSTLTIQRTQQEDSAVYLCASSLVGAFNEKLFFGSGTQLSVL.